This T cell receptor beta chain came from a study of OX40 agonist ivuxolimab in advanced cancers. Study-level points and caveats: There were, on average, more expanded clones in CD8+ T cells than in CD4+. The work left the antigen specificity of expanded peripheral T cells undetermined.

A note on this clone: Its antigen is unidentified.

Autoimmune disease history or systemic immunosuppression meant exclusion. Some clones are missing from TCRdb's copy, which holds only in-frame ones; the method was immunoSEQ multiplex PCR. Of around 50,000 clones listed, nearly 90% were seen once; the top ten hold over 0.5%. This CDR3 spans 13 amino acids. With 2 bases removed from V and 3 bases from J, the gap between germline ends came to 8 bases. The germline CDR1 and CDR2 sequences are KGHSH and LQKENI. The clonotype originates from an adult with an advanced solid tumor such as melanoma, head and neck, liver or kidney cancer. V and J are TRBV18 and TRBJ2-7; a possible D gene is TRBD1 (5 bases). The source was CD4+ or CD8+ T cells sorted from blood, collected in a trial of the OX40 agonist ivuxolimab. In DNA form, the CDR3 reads TGTGCCAGCTCACCAGACAGAAACTACGAGCAGTACTTC. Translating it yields CASSPDRNYEQYF. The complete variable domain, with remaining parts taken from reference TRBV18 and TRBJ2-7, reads NAGVMQNPRHLVRRRGQEARLRCSPMKGHSHVYWYRQLPEEGLKFMVYLQKENIIDESGMPKERFSAEFPKEGPSILRIQQVVRGDSAAYFCASSPDRNYEQYFGPGTRLTVT.